The clone carrying this TCR beta chain has a count of ten or more. Deletions cut 3 bases from V and 3 bases from J, with 11 bases between. The CDR3 extends over 14 amino acids. CDR1 and CDR2 (germline): LNHDA, SQIVND (reference sequence). These data are taken from a study of T cells in Graves' hyperthyroidism and ophthalmopathy. Study background: Peripheral blood was obtained at initial diagnosis, preceding any treatment.

TCR beta CDR3 sequences were amplified from RNA transcripts. HTBI primers were the set used in a first-round RT-PCR of the TCR CDR3. One entry per CDR3 protein results from TCRdb running MiXCR on the multiplex PCR reads. The sample records about 350,000 distinct CDR3 sequences, less than 20% being singletons. Sequenced input: blood. This clonotype was obtained from a woman aged 40-49 years with Graves' ophthalmopathy. The chain uses TRBV19 and TRBJ1-1; D is undetermined. CDR3 DNA: TGTGCCAGTAGTATTACCGTAGCTGACACTGAAGCTTTCTTT. Its translation: CASSITVADTEAFF.